Frequency places the clone carrying this T cell receptor (beta chain) as medium-sized. Read coverage stops 3 residues before the CDR3 terminus; the germline J gene supplies the remainder. The sample comes from a study of Tregs in tolerant kidney transplant recipients. Germline loops: CDR1 MRHNA, CDR2 SNTAGT. The CDR3 is made up of 15 amino acids. V lost 6 bases, J lost 0 bases, and 12 bases lay in between. Mixed chimerism was transient after nonmyeloablative marrow transplants from related graft donors. The assay was immunoSEQ multiplex PCR, and TCRdb's table has in-frame clones only and misses some. This repertoire comprises over 900 clones; its ten largest clones make up 35% to 40%.

This receptor was identified in a human patient who received a combined kidney and bone marrow transplant. Some T cells may have come from the graft donor. The V gene is TRBV6-4, the J gene TRBJ1-3; D is undetermined. This sample comprised CD4+ T cells from blood (PBMCs), obtained roughly 14 months after the transplant. The sequenced CDR3 bases are TGTGCCAGCAGACGCCCAGGCCTCTCTGGAAACACC. Its protein is CASRRPGLSGNT. The entire CDR3 protein reads CASRRPGLSGNTIYF.